This TCR beta chain was sequenced in a study of shared clonotypes between healthy human individuals. The trim removed 2 bases at V and 9 bases at J, leaving 6 bases unmatched. The CDR3 loop spans 14 amino acids. The germline V gene has CDR1 GTSNPN and CDR2 SVGIG (reference sequence). Produced via immunoSEQ multiplex PCR; TCRdb's table is partial and in-frame only. This table has about 490,000 clones, over 60% appearing once. Sequenced input: PBMCs. The gene calls are TRBV30 and TRBJ1-6, with 8 bases aligning to TRBD1. The sequence was obtained from a woman aged 40 to 55 in good health. Some clones in this sample may be carry-over from other donors' samples. The CDR3 DNA sequence: TGTGCCTGGAGTTCAGGGGGCCTATTTTCACCCCTCCACTTT. Its translation is CAWSSGGLFSPLHF.